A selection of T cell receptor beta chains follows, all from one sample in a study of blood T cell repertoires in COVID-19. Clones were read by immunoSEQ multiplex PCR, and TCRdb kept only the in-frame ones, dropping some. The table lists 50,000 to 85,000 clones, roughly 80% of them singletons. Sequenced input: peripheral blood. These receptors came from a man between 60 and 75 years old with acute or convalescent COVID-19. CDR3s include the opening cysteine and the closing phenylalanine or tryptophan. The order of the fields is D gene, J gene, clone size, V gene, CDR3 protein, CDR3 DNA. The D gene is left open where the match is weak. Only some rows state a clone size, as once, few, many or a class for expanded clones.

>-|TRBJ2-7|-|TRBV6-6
CATSRTGTYEQYF
TGTGCCACCTCCCGGACGGGGACCTACGAGCAGTACTTC
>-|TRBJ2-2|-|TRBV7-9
CASSLTRNTGELFF
TGTGCCAGCAGCTTGACAAGGAACACCGGGGAGCTGTTTTTT
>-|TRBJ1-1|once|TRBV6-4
CASSAGTYTEAFF
TGTGCCAGCAGTGCCGGGACTTACACTGAAGCTTTCTTT
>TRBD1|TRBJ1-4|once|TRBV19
CASSTGTGYEKLFF
TGTGCCAGTAGTACCGGGACAGGTTATGAAAAACTGTTTTTT
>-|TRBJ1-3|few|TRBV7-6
CASSHRENTIYF
TGTGCCAGCAGCCACAGGGAGAACACCATATATTTT
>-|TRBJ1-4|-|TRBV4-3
CASSWGLNEKLFF
TGCGCCAGCAGCTGGGGACTGAATGAAAAACTGTTTTTT
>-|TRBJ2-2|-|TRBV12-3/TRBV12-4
CASKPPGTGELFF
TGTGCCAGCAAACCCCCGGGTACCGGGGAGCTGTTTTTT
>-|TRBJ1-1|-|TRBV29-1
CSTKTGPLEAFF
TGCAGCACCAAGACAGGCCCCCTTGAAGCTTTCTTT
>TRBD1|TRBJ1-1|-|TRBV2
CASLRTGVNTEAFF
TGTGCCAGCCTTCGGACAGGGGTGAACACTGAAGCTTTCTTT
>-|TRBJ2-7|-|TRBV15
CATSRPQTGRYEQYF
TGTGCCACCAGCAGACCCCAGACAGGGAGGTACGAGCAGTACTTC
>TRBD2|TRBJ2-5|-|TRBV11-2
CASSLGSSGGAWETQYF
TGTGCCAGCAGCTTAGGCTCTAGCGGGGGGGCGTGGGAGACCCAGTACTTC
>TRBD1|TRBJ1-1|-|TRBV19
CASSRDRGTEAFF
TGTGCCAGTAGTCGAGACAGGGGAACTGAAGCTTTCTTT
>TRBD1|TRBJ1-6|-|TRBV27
CASRGGQGNSPLHF
TGTGCCAGCAGGGGGGGACAGGGGAATTCACCCCTCCACTTT
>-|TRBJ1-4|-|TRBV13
CASSMYETEINEKLFF
TGTGCCAGCAGTATGTACGAGACAGAGATTAATGAAAAACTGTTTTTT
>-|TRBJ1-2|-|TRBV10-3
CAISGRVGYTF
TGTGCCATCAGTGGCAGGGTTGGCTACACCTTC
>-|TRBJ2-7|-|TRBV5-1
CASSLSPTYEQYF
TGCGCCAGCAGCTTAAGTCCTACCTACGAGCAGTACTTC
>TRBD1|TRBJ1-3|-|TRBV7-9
CASSPGQGFSGNTIYF
TGTGCCAGCAGCCCGGGACAGGGGTTCTCTGGAAACACCATATATTTT
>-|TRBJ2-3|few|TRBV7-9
CASSLGGRFSTDTQYF
TGTGCCAGCAGCTTGGGGGGGCGCTTTAGCACAGATACGCAGTATTTT
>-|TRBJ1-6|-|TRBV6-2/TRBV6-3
CASSLEGDRTPLHF
TGTGCCAGCAGCCTCGAAGGGGATCGGACACCCCTCCACTTT
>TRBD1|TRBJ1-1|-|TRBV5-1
CASSRGQGNTEAFF
TGCGCCAGCAGCCGGGGACAGGGGAACACTGAAGCTTTCTTT
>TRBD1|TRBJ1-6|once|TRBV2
CASSDRAGGRSPLHF
TGTGCCAGCAGTGATAGGGCAGGGGGGCGTTCACCCCTCCACTTT
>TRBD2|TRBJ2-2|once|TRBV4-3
CASSQERSGGDTGELFF
TGCGCCAGCAGCCAAGAAAGAAGCGGGGGGGACACCGGGGAGCTGTTTTTT
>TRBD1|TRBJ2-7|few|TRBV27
CASSYRQGALQYF
TGTGCCAGCAGTTACAGACAGGGGGCCCTACAGTACTTC
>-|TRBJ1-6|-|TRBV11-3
CASSSRFYNSPLHF
TGTGCCAGCAGCTCGAGGTTCTATAATTCACCCCTCCACTTT
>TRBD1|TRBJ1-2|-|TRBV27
CASSQGQGARGYTF
TGTGCCAGCAGCCAGGGACAGGGGGCTCGTGGCTACACCTTC
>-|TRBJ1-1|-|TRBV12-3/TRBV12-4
CASSLPSGTEAFF
TGTGCCAGCAGTTTACCGTCGGGGACTGAAGCTTTCTTT
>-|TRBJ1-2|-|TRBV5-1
CASSPRERGVNYGYTF
TGCGCCAGCAGCCCGAGGGAACGGGGGGTAAACTATGGCTACACCTTC
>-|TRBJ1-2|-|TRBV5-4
CASSSGGTVWDGYTF
TGTGCCAGCAGCTCCGGGGGTACAGTATGGGATGGCTACACCTTC
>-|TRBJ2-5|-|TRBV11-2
CASSSVAGRETQYF
TGTGCCAGCAGCTCAGTTGCGGGGCGGGAGACCCAGTACTTC
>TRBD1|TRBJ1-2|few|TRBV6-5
CASSYEGQGINYGYTF
TGTGCCAGCAGTTACGAGGGACAGGGTATTAACTATGGCTACACCTTC
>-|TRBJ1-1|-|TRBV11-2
CASSWGGRTEAFF
TGTGCCAGCAGCTGGGGGGGCCGTACTGAAGCTTTCTTT
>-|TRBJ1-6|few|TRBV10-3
CAISESGPGKNSPLHF
TGTGCCATCAGTGAGTCTGGGCCAGGGAAGAATTCACCCCTCCACTTT
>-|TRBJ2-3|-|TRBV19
CASHDRGAGTDTQYF
TGTGCCAGCCATGACCGGGGGGCAGGCACAGATACGCAGTATTTT
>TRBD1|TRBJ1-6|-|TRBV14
CASSPGTGASNSPLHF
TGTGCCAGCAGCCCAGGGACAGGGGCGAGCAATTCACCCCTCCACTTT
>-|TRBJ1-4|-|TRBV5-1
CASSLVSGVEEKLFF
TGCGCCAGCAGCTTGGTTTCAGGGGTGGAAGAAAAACTGTTTTTT
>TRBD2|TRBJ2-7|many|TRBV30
CASTRGEYEQYF
TGTGCCTCGACACGGGGGGAGTACGAGCAGTACTTC
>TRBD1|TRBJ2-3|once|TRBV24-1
CATSDLKTGTGTDTQYF
TGTGCCACCAGTGATTTAAAAACCGGGACAGGCACAGATACGCAGTATTTT
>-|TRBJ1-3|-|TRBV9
CASSVQGSSGNTIYF
TGTGCCAGCAGCGTCCAGGGAAGCTCTGGAAACACCATATATTTT
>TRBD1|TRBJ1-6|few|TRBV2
CASSVSGGYNSPLHF
TGTGCCAGCAGTGTTTCAGGGGGCTATAATTCACCCCTCCACTTT
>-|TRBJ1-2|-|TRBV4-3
CASSQDRDYGYTF
TGCGCCAGCAGCCAAGATCGGGACTATGGCTACACCTTC
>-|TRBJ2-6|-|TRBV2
CASKIQGSGANVLTF
TGTGCCAGCAAGATACAGGGCTCTGGGGCCAACGTCCTGACTTTC
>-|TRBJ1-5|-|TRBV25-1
CASSEGGWQPQHF
TGTGCCAGCAGTGAAGGGGGGTGGCAGCCCCAGCATTTT